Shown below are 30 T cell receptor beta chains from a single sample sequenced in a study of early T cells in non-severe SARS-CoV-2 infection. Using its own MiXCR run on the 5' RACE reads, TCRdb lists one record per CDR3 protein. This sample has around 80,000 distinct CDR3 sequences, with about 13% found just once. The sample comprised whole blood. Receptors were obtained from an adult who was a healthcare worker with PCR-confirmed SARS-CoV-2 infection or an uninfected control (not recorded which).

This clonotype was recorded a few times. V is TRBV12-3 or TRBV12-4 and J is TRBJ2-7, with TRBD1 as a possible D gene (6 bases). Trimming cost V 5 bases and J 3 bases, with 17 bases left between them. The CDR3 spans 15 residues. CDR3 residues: CASSPRPGDYYEQYF. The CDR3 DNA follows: TGTGCCAGCAGTCCAAGACCAGGGGATTACTACGAGCAGTACTTC.

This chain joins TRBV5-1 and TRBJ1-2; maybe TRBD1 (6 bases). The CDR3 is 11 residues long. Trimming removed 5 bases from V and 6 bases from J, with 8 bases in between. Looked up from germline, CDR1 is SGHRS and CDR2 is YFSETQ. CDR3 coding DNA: TGCGCCAGCAGGAACAGGGATGGCTACACCTTC. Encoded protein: CASRNRDGYTF.

CDR3 DNA: TGTGCCAGCAGCTTACGAGGGGGGGCATTTTTGAGAGATACGCAGTATTTT. Amino acids: CASSLRGGAFLRDTQYF. J is TRBJ2-3 and V is TRBV7-2; D is possibly TRBD2 (7 bases). The length of the CDR3 is 17 residues. Trimming pared 2 bases from V and 5 bases from J, leaving 20 bases between. CDR1 SGHTA and CDR2 FQGNSA come from the germline V gene.

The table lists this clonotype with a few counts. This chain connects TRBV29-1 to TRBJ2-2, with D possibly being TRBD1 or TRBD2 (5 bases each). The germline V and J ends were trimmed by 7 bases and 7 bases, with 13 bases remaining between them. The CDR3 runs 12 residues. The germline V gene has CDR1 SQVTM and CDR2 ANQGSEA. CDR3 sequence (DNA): TGCAGCGGAGGGGCACACAGCGGGGAGCTGTTTTTT. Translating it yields CSGGAHSGELFF.

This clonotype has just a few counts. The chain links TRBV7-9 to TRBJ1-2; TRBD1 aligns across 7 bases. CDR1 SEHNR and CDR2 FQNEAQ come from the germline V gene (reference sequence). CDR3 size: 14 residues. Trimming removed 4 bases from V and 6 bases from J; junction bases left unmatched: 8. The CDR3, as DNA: TGTGCCAGCAGCTACGCAGACAGGGCGAATGGCTACACCTTC. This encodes CASSYADRANGYTF.

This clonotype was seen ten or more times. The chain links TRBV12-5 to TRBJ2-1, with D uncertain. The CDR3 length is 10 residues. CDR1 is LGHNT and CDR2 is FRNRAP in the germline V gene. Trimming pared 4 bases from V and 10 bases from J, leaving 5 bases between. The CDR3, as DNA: TGTGCTAGTGGTTCCCCAGAGCAGTTCTTC. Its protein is CASGSPEQFF.

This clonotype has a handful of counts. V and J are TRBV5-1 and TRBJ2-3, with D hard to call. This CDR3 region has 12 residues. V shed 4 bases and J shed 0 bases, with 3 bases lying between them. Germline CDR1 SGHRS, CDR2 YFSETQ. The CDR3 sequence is CASSDSTDTQYF. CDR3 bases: TGCGCCAGCAGCGACAGCACAGATACGCAGTATTTT.

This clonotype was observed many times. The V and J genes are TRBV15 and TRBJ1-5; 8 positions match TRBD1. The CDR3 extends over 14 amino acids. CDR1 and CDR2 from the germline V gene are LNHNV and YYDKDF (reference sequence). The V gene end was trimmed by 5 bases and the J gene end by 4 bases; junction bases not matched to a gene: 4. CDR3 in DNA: TGTGCCACCAGCTGGACAGGGAGAAATCAGCCCCAGCATTTT. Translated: CATSWTGRNQPQHF.

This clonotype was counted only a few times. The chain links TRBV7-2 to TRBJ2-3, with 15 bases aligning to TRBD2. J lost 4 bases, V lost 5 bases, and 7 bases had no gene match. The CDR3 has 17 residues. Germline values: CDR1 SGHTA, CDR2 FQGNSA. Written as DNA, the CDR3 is TGTGCCAGCAGCCCTCGGACTAGCGGGGGGGCGGCAGATACGCAGTATTTT. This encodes CASSPRTSGGAADTQYF. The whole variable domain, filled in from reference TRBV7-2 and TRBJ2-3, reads GAGVSQSPSNKVTEKGKDVELRCDPISGHTALYWYRQSLGQGLEFLIYFQGNSAPDKSGLPSDRFSAERTGGSVSTLTIQRTQQEDSAVYLCASSPRTSGGAADTQYFGPGTRLTVL.

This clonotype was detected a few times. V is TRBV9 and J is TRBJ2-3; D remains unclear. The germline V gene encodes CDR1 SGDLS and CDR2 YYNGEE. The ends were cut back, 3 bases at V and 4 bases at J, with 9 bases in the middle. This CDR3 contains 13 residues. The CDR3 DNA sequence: TGTGCCAGCAGCGCCCACAGTCCAGATACGCAGTATTTT. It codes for CASSAHSPDTQYF.

CDR3 in DNA: TGTGCCAGCAGCTTCGGACAGGGGGCTACAGATACGCAGTATTTT. Translating it yields CASSFGQGATDTQYF. This chain uses TRBV7-9 with TRBJ2-3, with TRBD1 matching 11 bases. The V gene's germline CDR1 is SEHNR and CDR2 FQNEAQ (reference sequence). J was trimmed by 3 bases and V by 3 bases; bases with no gene match: 2. This CDR3 region has 15 residues.

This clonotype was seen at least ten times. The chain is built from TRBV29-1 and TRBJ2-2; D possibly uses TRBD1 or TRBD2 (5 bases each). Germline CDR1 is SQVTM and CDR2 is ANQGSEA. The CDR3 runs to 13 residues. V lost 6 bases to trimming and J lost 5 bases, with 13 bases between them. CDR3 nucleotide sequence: TGCAGCGTCGTCACTGGGGGAACCGGGGAGCTGTTTTTT. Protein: CSVVTGGTGELFF.

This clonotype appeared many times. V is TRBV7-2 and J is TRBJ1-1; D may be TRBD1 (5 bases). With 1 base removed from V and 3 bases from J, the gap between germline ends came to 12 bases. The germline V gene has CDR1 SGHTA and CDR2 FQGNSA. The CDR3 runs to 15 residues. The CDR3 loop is CASSLVAAGDTEAFF. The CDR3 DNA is TGTGCCAGCAGCTTAGTGGCGGCGGGGGACACTGAAGCTTTCTTT.

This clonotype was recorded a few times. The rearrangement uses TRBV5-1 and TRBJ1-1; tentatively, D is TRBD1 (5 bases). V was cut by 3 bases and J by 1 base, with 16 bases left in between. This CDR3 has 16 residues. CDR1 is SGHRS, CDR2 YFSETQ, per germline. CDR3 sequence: CASSSLGDGGNTEAFF. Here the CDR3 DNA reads TGCGCCAGCAGCTCCTTAGGTGATGGGGGGAACACTGAAGCTTTCTTT. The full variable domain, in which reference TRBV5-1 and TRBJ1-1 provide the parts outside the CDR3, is KAGVTQTPRYLIKTRGQQVTLSCSPISGHRSVSWYQQTPGQGLQFLFEYFSETQRNKGNFPGRFSGRQFSNSRSEMNVSTLELGDSALYLCASSSLGDGGNTEAFFGQGTRLTVV.

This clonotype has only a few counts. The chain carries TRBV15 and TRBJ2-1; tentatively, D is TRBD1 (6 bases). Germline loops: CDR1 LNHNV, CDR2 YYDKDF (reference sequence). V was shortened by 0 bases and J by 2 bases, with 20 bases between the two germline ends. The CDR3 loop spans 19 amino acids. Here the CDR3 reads CATSRDIQGYSAPYNEQFF. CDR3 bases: TGTGCCACCAGCAGAGATATACAGGGTTATTCGGCTCCCTACAATGAGCAGTTCTTC.

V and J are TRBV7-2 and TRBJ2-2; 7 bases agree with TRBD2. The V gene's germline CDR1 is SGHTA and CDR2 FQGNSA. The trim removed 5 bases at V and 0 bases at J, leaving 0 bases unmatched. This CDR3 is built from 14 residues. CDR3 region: CASSRGANTGELFF. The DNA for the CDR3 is TGTGCCAGCAGCCGGGGGGCGAACACCGGGGAGCTGTTTTTT.

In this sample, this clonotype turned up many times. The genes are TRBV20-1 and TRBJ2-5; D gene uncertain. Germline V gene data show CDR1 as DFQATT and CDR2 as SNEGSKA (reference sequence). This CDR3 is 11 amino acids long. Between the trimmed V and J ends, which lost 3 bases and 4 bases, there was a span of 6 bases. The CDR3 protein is CSARSGETQYF. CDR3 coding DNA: TGCAGTGCTAGGTCGGGAGAGACCCAGTACTTC.

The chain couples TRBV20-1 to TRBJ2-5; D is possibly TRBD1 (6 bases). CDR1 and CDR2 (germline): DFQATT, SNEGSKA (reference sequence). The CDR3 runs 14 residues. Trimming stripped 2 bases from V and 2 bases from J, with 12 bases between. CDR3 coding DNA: TGCAGTGCTAGAATGGGGGCTCTACAAGAGACCCAGTACTTC. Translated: CSARMGALQETQYF.

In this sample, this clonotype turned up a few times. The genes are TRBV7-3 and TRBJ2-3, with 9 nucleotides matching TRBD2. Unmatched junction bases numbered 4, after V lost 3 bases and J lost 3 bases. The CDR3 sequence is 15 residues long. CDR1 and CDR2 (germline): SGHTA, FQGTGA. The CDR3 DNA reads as TGTGCCAGCAGCTTTCTAGCGGGGTGGACAGATACGCAGTATTTT. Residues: CASSFLAGWTDTQYF.

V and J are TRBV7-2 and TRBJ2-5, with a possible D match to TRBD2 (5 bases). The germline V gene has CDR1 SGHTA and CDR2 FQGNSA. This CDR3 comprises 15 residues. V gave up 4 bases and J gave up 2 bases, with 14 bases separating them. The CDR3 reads CASSSIAGVQETQYF. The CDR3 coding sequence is TGTGCCAGCAGCTCCATTGCCGGGGTACAAGAGACCCAGTACTTC.

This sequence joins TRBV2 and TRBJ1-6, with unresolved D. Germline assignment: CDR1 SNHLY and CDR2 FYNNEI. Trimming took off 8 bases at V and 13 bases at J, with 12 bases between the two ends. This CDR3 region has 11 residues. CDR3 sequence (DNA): TGTGCCAGCCACTATCCCGACCCCCTCCACTTT. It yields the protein CASHYPDPLHF.

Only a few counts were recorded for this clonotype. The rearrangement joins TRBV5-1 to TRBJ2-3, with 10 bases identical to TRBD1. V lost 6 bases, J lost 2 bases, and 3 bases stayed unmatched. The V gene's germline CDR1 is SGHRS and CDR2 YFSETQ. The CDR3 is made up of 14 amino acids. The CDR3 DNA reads TGCGCCAGCATGAGACAGGGGGCCACAGATACGCAGTATTTT. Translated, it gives CASMRQGATDTQYF.

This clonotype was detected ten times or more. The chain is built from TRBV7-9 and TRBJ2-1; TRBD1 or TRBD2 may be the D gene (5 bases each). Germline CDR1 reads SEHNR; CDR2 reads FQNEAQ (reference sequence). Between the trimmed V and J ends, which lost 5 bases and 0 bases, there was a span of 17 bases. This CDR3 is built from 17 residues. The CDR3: CASSPLTVRGSYNEQFF. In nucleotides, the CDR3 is TGTGCCAGCAGCCCATTAACCGTGAGGGGCTCCTACAATGAGCAGTTCTTC. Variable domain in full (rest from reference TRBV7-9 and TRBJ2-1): DTGVSQNPRHKITKRGQNVTFRCDPISEHNRLYWYRQTLGQGPEFLTYFQNEAQLEKSRLLSDRFSAERPKGSFSTLEIQRTEQGDSAMYLCASSPLTVRGSYNEQFFGPGTRLTVL.

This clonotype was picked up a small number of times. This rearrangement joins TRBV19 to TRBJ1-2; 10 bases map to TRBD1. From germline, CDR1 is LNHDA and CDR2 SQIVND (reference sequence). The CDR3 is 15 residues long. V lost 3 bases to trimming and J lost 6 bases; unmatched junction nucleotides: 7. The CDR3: CASSILDRGRNGYTF. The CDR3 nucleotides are TGTGCCAGTAGTATCCTCGACAGGGGGCGAAATGGCTACACCTTC.

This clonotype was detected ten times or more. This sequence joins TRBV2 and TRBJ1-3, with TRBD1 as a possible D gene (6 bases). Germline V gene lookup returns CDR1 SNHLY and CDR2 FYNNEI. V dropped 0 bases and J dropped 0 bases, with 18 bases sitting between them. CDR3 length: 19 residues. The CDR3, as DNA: TGTGCCAGCAGTGAAGCCCAGACGGACAGACTAGTCTCTGGAAACACCATATATTTT. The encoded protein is CASSEAQTDRLVSGNTIYF.

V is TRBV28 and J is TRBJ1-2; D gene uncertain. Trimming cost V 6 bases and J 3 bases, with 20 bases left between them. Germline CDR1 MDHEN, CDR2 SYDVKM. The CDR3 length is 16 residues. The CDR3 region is CASSHNKGSVYYGYTF. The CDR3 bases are TGTGCCAGCAGCCATAATAAAGGGTCGGTCTACTATGGCTACACCTTC.

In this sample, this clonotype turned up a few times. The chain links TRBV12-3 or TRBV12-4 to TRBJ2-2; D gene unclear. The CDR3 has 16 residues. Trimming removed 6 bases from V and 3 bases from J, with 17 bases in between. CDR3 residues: CASSPRAVGYTGELFF. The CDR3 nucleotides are TGTGCCAGCAGCCCCCGGGCAGTAGGGTACACCGGGGAGCTGTTTTTT.

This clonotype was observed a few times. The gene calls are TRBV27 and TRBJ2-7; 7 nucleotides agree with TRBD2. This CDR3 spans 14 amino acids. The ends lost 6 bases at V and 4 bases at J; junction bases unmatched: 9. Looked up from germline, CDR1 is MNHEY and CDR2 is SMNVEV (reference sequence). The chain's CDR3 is CASSSLGGGYEQYF. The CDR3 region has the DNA TGTGCCAGCAGCTCACTAGGCGGGGGTTACGAGCAGTACTTC.

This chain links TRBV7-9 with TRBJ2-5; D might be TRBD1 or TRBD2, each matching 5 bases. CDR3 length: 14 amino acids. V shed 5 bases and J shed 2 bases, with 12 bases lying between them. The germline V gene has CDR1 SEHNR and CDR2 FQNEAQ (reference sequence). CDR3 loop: CASSLGTLQETQYF. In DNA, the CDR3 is TGTGCCAGCAGCCTCGGGACCCTGCAAGAGACCCAGTACTTC.

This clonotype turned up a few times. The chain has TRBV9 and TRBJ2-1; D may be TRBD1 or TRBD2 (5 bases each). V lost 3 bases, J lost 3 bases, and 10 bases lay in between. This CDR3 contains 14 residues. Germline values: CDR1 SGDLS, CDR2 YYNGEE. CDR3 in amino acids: CASSGRDGYNEQFF. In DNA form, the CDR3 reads TGTGCCAGCAGCGGACGGGACGGCTACAATGAGCAGTTCTTC.